This passage covers 18 T cell receptor beta chains from one sample sequenced in a study of control samples from healthy donors and cancer patients. Measured with immunoSEQ multiplex PCR; TCRdb has only the in-frame clones, and not every one. The sample consists of about 110,000 clones, approximately 82% of them appearing once. The sample was blood. The receptors shown here come from a man younger than 30 in good health.

The chain has TRBV5-6 and TRBJ2-7; TRBD1 matches at 7 bases. V shed 2 bases, J shed 6 bases, and the junction held 8 bases outside the gene matches. Looked up from germline, CDR1 is SGHDT and CDR2 is YYEEEE. The CDR3 length is 14 residues. DNA for the CDR3: TGTGCCAGCAGCTTCCGGGGACAGAGGGGCGAGCAGTACTTC. Translation: CASSFRGQRGEQYF.

The chain uses TRBV6-2 or TRBV6-3 and TRBJ1-1; D gene unclear. CDR1 MNHEY and CDR2 SVGEGT come from the germline V gene. The V gene lost 4 bases and the J gene lost 5 bases, with 17 bases spanning the gap. The CDR3 contains 15 residues. The CDR3 coding sequence is TGTGCCAGCAGTTCCCAGAGGGAAGGGAATACTGAAGCTTTCTTT. The encoded protein is CASSSQREGNTEAFF.

As to this clone: Other nucleotide sequences from this sample produce the same CDR3. V is TRBV7-8 and J is TRBJ1-1, with D possibly being TRBD1 (6 bases). The CDR3 runs 14 residues. Trimming shortened V by 4 bases and J by 1 base, and 10 bases separated the two germline ends. Per the germline V gene, CDR1 is SGHVS and CDR2 is FQNEAQ. The CDR3, as DNA: TGTGCCAGCAGCTCAGGACAGAGGAACACTGAAGCTTTCTTT. Protein: CASSSGQRNTEAFF.

Turning to this clone: This same CDR3 is encoded by further DNA sequences in the sample. This chain joins TRBV2 and TRBJ2-1; the match to TRBD2 covers 9 bases. Germline lookup yields CDR1 SNHLY and CDR2 FYNNEI. The CDR3 contains 17 residues. V was pared by 3 bases and J by 4 bases, with 10 bases of the junction left unmatched. The CDR3 spells CASSDGGAGGPYNEQFF. For the CDR3, the DNA is TGTGCCAGCAGTGATGGGGGGGCGGGGGGGCCTTACAATGAGCAGTTCTTC.

This clone was seen a few times. This sequence joins TRBV20-1 and TRBJ1-2, with D uncertain. Trimming stripped 0 bases from V and 7 bases from J, with 6 bases between. Looked up from germline, CDR1 is DFQATT and CDR2 is SNEGSKA (reference sequence). This CDR3 has 11 residues. CDR3 nucleotides: TGCAGTGCTAGAGATCCCCCTGGCTACACCTTC. Its protein product is CSARDPPGYTF.

V gene TRBV30 combines with J gene TRBJ1-5; 8 bases agree with TRBD1. The V gene end was trimmed by 3 bases and the J gene end by 3 bases; junction bases not matched to a gene: 1. Per germline, CDR1 GTSNPN and CDR2 SVGIG (reference sequence). The CDR3 covers 13 residues. The chain's CDR3 is CAWSQGANQPQHF. In DNA form, the CDR3 reads TGTGCCTGGAGCCAGGGGGCCAATCAGCCCCAGCATTTT. The whole variable domain, filled in from reference TRBV30 and TRBJ1-5, reads SQTIHQWPATLVQPVGSPLSLECTVEGTSNPNLYWYRQAAGRGLQLLFYSVGIGQISSEVPQNLSASRPQDRQFILSSKKLLLSDSGFYLCAWSQGANQPQHFGDGTRLSIL.

This clone has a single count. This chain joins TRBV4-1 and TRBJ1-4; D unclear. The CDR3 totals 17 residues. V was cut by 4 bases and J by 0 bases, with 15 bases left in between. Per germline, CDR1 MGHRA and CDR2 YSYEKL. The CDR3 nucleotides read TGCGCCAGCAGCCCCTTTTTGGGAATTGCAACTAATGAAAAACTGTTTTTT. This sequence encodes CASSPFLGIATNEKLFF.

This clone has a count of ten or more. CDR3 residues: CASSIPSLKTQGMNQPQHF. In DNA form, the CDR3 reads TGTGCCAGTAGTATTCCGTCTTTGAAGACGCAGGGGATGAATCAGCCCCAGCATTTT. The chain links TRBV19 to TRBJ1-5, with D possibly TRBD1 on 6 matching bases. The germline V gene encodes CDR1 LNHDA and CDR2 SQIVND (reference sequence). The CDR3 length is 19 residues. Trimming pared 3 bases from V and 4 bases from J, leaving 25 bases between.

CDR3 nucleotide sequence: TGTGCCAGCAGCCAATCGATAGGATGGAATAATTCACCCCTCCACTTT. This gives the protein CASSQSIGWNNSPLHF. V and J are TRBV16 and TRBJ1-6, with D unresolved. The CDR3 has 16 amino acids. Germline CDR1 is KGHSY and CDR2 is FQNENV. V lost 0 bases and J lost 5, with 11 bases in between.

The chain couples TRBV24-1 to TRBJ2-1; D not certain. Trimming left V 0 bases short and J 5 bases short, with 10 bases between. The V gene's germline CDR1 is KGHDR and CDR2 SFDVKD. The CDR3 spans 15 residues. Here the CDR3 DNA reads TGTGCCACCAGTGATTTGTTGGGCCTCAACAATGAGCAGTTCTTC. Encoded protein: CATSDLLGLNNEQFF.

This clone is a singleton in its sample. The chain is built from TRBV11-2 and TRBJ1-1, with D possibly matching TRBD1 (6 bases). The CDR3 totals 17 residues. Germline lookup yields CDR1 SGHAT and CDR2 FQNNGV. V was shortened by 1 base and J by 0 bases, with 15 bases between the two germline ends. CDR3 protein: CASSLVGSYRVNTEAFF. The CDR3, as DNA: TGTGCCAGCAGCTTAGTTGGCAGCTACAGGGTGAACACTGAAGCTTTCTTT.

CDR3 sequence reads: CASSYRTGFNQPQHF. CDR3 nucleotide sequence: TGTGCCAGCAGTTACCGGACAGGGTTTAATCAGCCCCAGCATTTT. The chain employs TRBV6-2 or TRBV6-3 and TRBJ1-5, with 8 bases identical to TRBD1. With 2 bases clipped from V and 4 bases from J, the junction kept 4 bases outside the gene matches. The germline CDR1 and CDR2 sequences are MNHEY and SVGEGT. This CDR3 contains 15 residues.

The rearrangement links TRBV30 to TRBJ2-5; unclear D gene. V was clipped by 5 bases and J by 7 bases, with 20 bases between them. CDR1 is GTSNPN, CDR2 SVGIG, per germline (reference sequence). The CDR3 is 14 amino acids. The CDR3 DNA sequence: TGTGCCTGGTCAACTGAACGCGGTGCACGGACCCAGTACTTC. It encodes CAWSTERGARTQYF.

This clone has only one observation. This chain joins TRBV10-2 and TRBJ2-2; 10 bases agree with TRBD2. J gave up 6 bases and V 3 bases, and 7 bases lay outside the gene matches. Per germline, CDR1 WSHSY and CDR2 SAAADI. The CDR3 has 16 amino acids. The CDR3 DNA reads as TGCGCCAGCAGTGAAACCCGGCTAGCGGGGGCCGGGGAGCTGTTTTTT. This codes for CASSETRLAGAGELFF.

The chain has TRBV6-2 or TRBV6-3 and TRBJ1-5; D is possibly TRBD1 (5 bases). This CDR3 has 16 residues. Between the trimmed V and J ends, which lost 5 bases and 5 bases, there was a span of 19 bases. Germline V gene sequence: CDR1 MNHEY, CDR2 SVGEGT. CDR3 amino acids: CASSHGDLRSYQPQHF. In DNA form, the CDR3 reads TGTGCCAGCAGTCACGGGGACCTTAGGTCCTATCAGCCCCAGCATTTT.

This clone was detected once. The V and J genes are TRBV30 and TRBJ1-2; the match to TRBD1 covers 8 bases. Trimming took 0 bases from V and 4 from J; bases not matched to a gene: 13. This CDR3 comprises 17 residues. Germline loops: CDR1 GTSNPN, CDR2 SVGIG (reference sequence). CDR3 DNA: TGTGCCTGGAGTGTTCGTTTTTGGGGGACAGGCCTCTATGGCTACACCTTC. This gives the protein CAWSVRFWGTGLYGYTF.

J is TRBJ2-5 and V is TRBV30; D perhaps matches TRBD1 (6 bases). There are 13 residues in the CDR3. CDR1 is GTSNPN, CDR2 SVGIG, per germline (reference sequence). V was shortened by 5 bases and J by 5 bases, with 15 bases between the two germline ends. CDR3 in amino acids: CAWEEQGAETQYF. CDR3 sequence (DNA): TGTGCCTGGGAAGAACAGGGCGCCGAGACCCAGTACTTC.

The J gene is TRBJ2-5, the V gene TRBV5-6; D is perhaps TRBD1 (6 bases). This CDR3 is 16 amino acids long. CDR1 is SGHDT, CDR2 YYEEEE, per germline. Trimming left V 0 bases short and J 7 bases short, with 19 bases between. The CDR3 protein is CASSLDVGGPPGTQYF. For the CDR3, the DNA is TGTGCCAGCAGCTTGGATGTTGGGGGCCCCCCTGGGACCCAGTACTTC.